The 13 T cell receptor beta chains listed next were all sequenced from one sample in a study of blood T cell repertoires in COVID-19 (dated by TCRdb to about 2020). Library preparation employed the immunoSEQ multiplex PCR assay. TCRdb obtained this table from immuneACCESS and retained in-frame rearrangements with V and J assigned. These tables miss some clones; where compared with another copy, unresolved V genes account for less than half of the shortfall, and the remainder is unexplained. The sample includes approximately 300,000 clones, with 80% to 90% observed a single time. The ten largest clonotypes hold approximately 1.3% of the sample. The specimen was peripheral blood. These receptor sequences come from a woman aged 45 to 65 with acute or convalescent COVID-19.

The V gene is TRBV11-2, the J gene TRBJ1-1; D gene uncertain. The CDR3 loop spans 15 amino acids. Trimming left V 0 bases short and J 5 bases short, with 13 bases between. Germline V lookup: CDR1 SGHAT, CDR2 FQNNGV. CDR3 loop: CASSLDETARTEAFF. Written as DNA, the CDR3 is TGTGCCAGCAGCTTAGATGAGACGGCTAGGACTGAAGCTTTCTTT.

CDR3 sequence: CASSLYSYGYTF. CDR3 coding DNA: TGTGCCAGCAGCTTATACAGCTATGGCTACACCTTC. The chain recombines TRBV11-2 with TRBJ1-2; D remains ambiguous. CDR1 is SGHAT and CDR2 is FQNNGV in the germline V gene. V lost 2 bases to trimming and J lost 4 bases, with 5 bases between them. The CDR3 is made up of 12 amino acids. The full variable domain, completed using reference TRBV11-2 and TRBJ1-2, is EAGVAQSPRYKIIEKRQSVAFWCNPISGHATLYWYQQILGQGPKLLIQFQNNGVVDDSQLPKDRFSAERLKGVDSTLKIQPAKLEDSAVYLCASSLYSYGYTFGSGTRLTVV.

The rearrangement joins TRBV11-2 to TRBJ2-3, with TRBD2 as a possible D gene (5 bases). In germline, CDR1 is SGHAT, CDR2 FQNNGV. This CDR3 is built from 18 residues. Trimming took 3 bases from V and 0 from J, leaving 19 bases between them. The CDR3 loop is CASSFSGRRWGSTDTQYF. The CDR3 coding sequence is TGTGCCAGCAGCTTTAGTGGGAGACGGTGGGGTAGCACAGATACGCAGTATTTT.

This chain uses TRBV4-1 with TRBJ1-2, with TRBD1 identical over 7 bases. CDR1 and CDR2 from the germline V gene are MGHRA and YSYEKL. The CDR3 extends over 16 amino acids. V trimming: 3 bases; J trimming: 8 bases; junction bases outside the gene matches: 15. CDR3 sequence reads: CASSQDRPVGGSGYTF. As DNA, the CDR3 is TGCGCCAGCAGCCAGGATCGTCCCGTAGGGGGCTCCGGCTACACCTTC.

This clone showed up just once. The chain has TRBV11-2 and TRBJ2-1, with 12 nucleotides matching TRBD2. CDR3 length equals 17 residues. V lost 5 bases to trimming and J lost 8 bases; unmatched junction nucleotides: 13. Germline CDR1 is SGHAT and CDR2 is FQNNGV. The CDR3 spells CASSRGTSGPWRDEQFF. Written as DNA, the CDR3 is TGTGCCAGCAGCCGTGGGACTAGCGGGCCCTGGCGTGATGAGCAGTTCTTC.

This clone was seen a single time. The rearrangement uses TRBV27 and TRBJ2-7, with 13 bases that match TRBD2. CDR3 length equals 18 residues. The J segment lost 3 bases and the V segment lost 2 bases, leaving 10 bases of the junction unmatched. Germline V gene data show CDR1 as MNHEY and CDR2 as SMNVEV (reference sequence). CDR3 in amino acids: CASSLSRTSGSRGYEQYF. DNA for the CDR3: TGTGCCAGCAGTTTAAGTAGGACTAGCGGGAGTAGGGGCTACGAGCAGTACTTC.

This chain links TRBV11-2 with TRBJ2-2, with 8 bases that match TRBD1. Unmatched junction bases numbered 8, after V lost 4 bases and J lost 4 bases. The germline V gene encodes CDR1 SGHAT and CDR2 FQNNGV. CDR3 size: 16 residues. The CDR3 nucleotides are TGTGCCAGCAGCTCCCCGACAGGGGCTACCACCGGGGAGCTGTTTTTT. This codes for CASSSPTGATTGELFF.

The chain uses TRBV5-1 and TRBJ2-6; the match to TRBD2 covers 8 bases. The CDR3 runs to 17 residues. The J segment lost 0 bases and the V segment lost 4 bases, leaving 6 bases of the junction unmatched. Looked up from germline, CDR1 is SGHRS and CDR2 is YFSETQ. Written as DNA, the CDR3 is TGCGCCAGCAGCGCCCAGGCGGGGGGCTCTGGGGCCAACGTCCTGACTTTC. Protein sequence: CASSAQAGGSGANVLTF.

This sequence joins TRBV6-4 and TRBJ2-7, with a possible D match to TRBD1 (6 bases). Germline CDR1 is MRHNA and CDR2 is SNTAGT. V gave up 4 bases and J gave up 7 bases, with 14 bases separating them. This CDR3 is built from 13 residues. The CDR3, as DNA: TGTGCCAGCAGTGCTAACAGGGCAGAGGAGCAGTACGTC. The encoded protein is CASSANRAEEQYV.

The chain couples TRBV7-3 to TRBJ1-1; D call uncertain. Germline V CDR1 and CDR2: SGHTA, FQGTGA. Trimming took 1 base from V and 4 from J, leaving 10 bases between them. The CDR3 runs 14 residues. CDR3 loop: CASSLNPGGTEAFF. The CDR3 DNA reads as TGTGCCAGCAGCTTAAACCCTGGAGGCACTGAAGCTTTCTTT.

In DNA, the CDR3 is TGTGCCAGTAGTATGAAAGGGGATTCACCCCTCCACTTT. As protein: CASSMKGDSPLHF. The chain has TRBV19 and TRBJ1-6; D is perhaps TRBD1 (5 bases). Germline loops: CDR1 LNHDA, CDR2 SQIVND (reference sequence). This CDR3 has 13 residues. The V end was cut by 3 bases, the J end by 8 bases, with 8 bases between.

The chain carries TRBV10-1 and TRBJ1-6; D is undetermined. The CDR3 is 13 amino acids. The ends were cut back, 5 bases at V and 7 bases at J, with 9 bases in the middle. Germline V gene sequence: CDR1 WNHNN, CDR2 SYGVQD (reference sequence). Here the CDR3 reads CASSTTGNSPLHF. CDR3 coding DNA: TGCGCCAGCAGTACGACCGGGAATTCACCCCTCCACTTT.

The chain carries TRBV6-1 and TRBJ1-6; D gene unclear. V lost 3 bases, J lost 3 bases, and 18 bases lay in between. CDR1 and CDR2 from the germline V gene are MNHNS and SASEGT. This CDR3 is 18 amino acids long. The CDR3 region is CASSDTPSPGLYNSPLHF. CDR3 DNA: TGTGCCAGCAGTGACACCCCCTCGCCGGGTCTCTATAATTCACCCCTCCACTTT.